One and the same sample provided the 27 T cell receptor beta chains below, sequenced in a study of cytotoxic CD8 clonotypes in ibrutinib-treated CLL (dated by TCRdb to the early 2020s). The sample's time point label is to be understood as: less than 30 months on ibrutinib. Libraries were made using the immunoSEQ multiplex PCR assay. The source is immuneACCESS, and TCRdb retained only in-frame sequences with V and J called. Part of the clones is not carried over; for the studies checked, unresolved V genes explain less than half of this, and the remainder is unexplained. The sample contains approximately 200,000 clones, around 70% of them found a single time. The top ten clonotypes cover 13% of the sample. This material consisted of PBMCs, taken after 24 months of ibrutinib treatment. The receptors were sampled from a human donor with chronic lymphocytic leukemia.

This chain connects TRBV9 to TRBJ2-2, with 9 bases fitting TRBD2. V lost 4 bases and J lost 7; bases outside the gene matches: 11. This CDR3 region has 16 residues. Germline values: CDR1 SGDLS, CDR2 YYNGEE. The CDR3 DNA reads as TGTGCCAGCAGCCCCAGGGGTAGCGGGAGCGTCGGGGAGCTGTTTTTT. This translates into CASSPRGSGSVGELFF.

The chain couples TRBV9 to TRBJ2-7; possibly TRBD1 or TRBD2 for D (5 bases each). The CDR3 covers 15 residues. Germline V gives CDR1 SGDLS, CDR2 YYNGEE. Trimming took off 0 bases at V and 0 bases at J, with 10 bases between the two ends. The CDR3 spells CASSVGGANSYEQYF. CDR3 sequence (DNA): TGTGCCAGCAGCGTAGGAGGGGCCAACTCCTACGAGCAGTACTTC. The entire variable domain, with the rest obtained from reference TRBV9 and TRBJ2-7, is as follows: DSGVTQTPKHLITATGQRVTLRCSPRSGDLSVYWYQQSLDQGLQFLIQYYNGEERAKGNILERFSAQQFPDLHSELNLSSLELGDSALYFCASSVGGANSYEQYFGPGTRLTVT.

This clone was counted only a few times. The chain combines TRBV18 with TRBJ2-7; 7 bases fit TRBD2. The trim removed 6 bases at V and 3 bases at J, leaving 5 bases unmatched. In germline, CDR1 is KGHSH, CDR2 LQKENI. The CDR3 contains 13 residues. In nucleotides, the CDR3 is TGTGCCAGCTCCCACGGGACTAACTACGAGCAGTACTTC. Protein product: CASSHGTNYEQYF.

This clone was counted between two and nine times. This chain joins TRBV28 and TRBJ2-5, with TRBD2 matching 9 bases. V shed 3 bases and J 5 bases; nucleotides not matched to a gene: 7. Germline lookup yields CDR1 MDHEN and CDR2 SYDVKM. The CDR3 has 15 residues. CDR3 amino acids: CASSFLAGLGETQYF. DNA of the CDR3: TGTGCCAGCAGTTTCCTAGCGGGACTCGGTGAGACCCAGTACTTC.

This clone has a handful of counts. V is TRBV7-9 and J is TRBJ2-1; 8 bases are a match to TRBD2. The junction had 9 bases not matched to a gene; V was cut back by 3 bases and J by 8 bases. The CDR3 contains 15 residues. Germline CDR1 and CDR2: SEHNR and FQNEAQ (reference sequence). Here the CDR3 DNA reads TGTGCCAGCAGCTTTCGGGGGACTAGTGGTTATGAGCAGTTCTTC. Translating gives CASSFRGTSGYEQFF.

V gene TRBV7-8 combines with J gene TRBJ1-5; D remains unclear. The germline gives CDR1 SGHVS, CDR2 FQNEAQ. V lost 5 bases, J lost 3 bases, and 5 bases lay in between. CDR3 length: 12 amino acids. The CDR3 DNA reads as TGTGCCAGCAGCCGACCCAATCAGCCCCAGCATTTT. It translates to CASSRPNQPQHF.

The rearrangement joins TRBV7-2 to TRBJ2-7; D is unclear. This CDR3 is 19 amino acids long. The V and J ends lost 7 bases and 3 bases respectively, with 31 bases between them. Germline CDR1 is SGHTA and CDR2 is FQGNSA. The CDR3 loop is CASNGWGPSAPVRSYEQYF. The CDR3 region has the DNA TGTGCCAGCAACGGCTGGGGTCCTTCCGCCCCCGTGAGGAGCTACGAGCAGTACTTC.

In its sample, this clone was seen a few times. In DNA, the CDR3 is TGTGCCAGCAGTCGGAGGAGGGAGGAGACCCAGTACTTC. Translating gives CASSRRREETQYF. V usage is TRBV7-3 and J usage is TRBJ2-5; possibly TRBD2 for D (6 bases). Germline V CDR1 and CDR2: SGHTA, FQGTGA. Trimming stripped 6 bases from V and 5 bases from J, with 13 bases between. This CDR3 has 13 amino acids.

The gene calls are TRBV4-1 and TRBJ2-4; TRBD2 is a possible D gene (6 bases). Trimming left V 2 bases short and J 0 bases short, with 8 bases between. Germline CDR1 MGHRA, CDR2 YSYEKL. The CDR3 loop spans 15 amino acids. The CDR3 loop reads CASSQPGLAKNIQYF. In DNA, the CDR3 is TGCGCCAGCAGCCAACCGGGACTAGCCAAAAACATTCAGTACTTC.

The V and J genes are TRBV5-1 and TRBJ1-1; 10 bases match TRBD1. CDR3 length: 17 residues. After removal of 3 bases from V and 2 bases from J, the junction contained 10 bases not matched to a gene. Germline loops: CDR1 SGHRS, CDR2 YFSETQ. This CDR3 reads CASSWLPGQGRNTEAFF. The CDR3 DNA is TGCGCCAGCAGCTGGCTTCCGGGACAGGGGCGAAACACTGAAGCTTTCTTT.

The chain has TRBV28 and TRBJ1-1; 8 bases match TRBD1. The CDR3 is made up of 13 amino acids. J gave up 7 bases and V 7 bases, and 8 bases lay outside the gene matches. Germline CDR1 and CDR2: MDHEN and SYDVKM. The CDR3 loop reads CASTKPGGLEAFF. The CDR3 DNA follows: TGTGCCAGCACTAAACCAGGGGGCCTTGAAGCTTTCTTT.

The chain recombines TRBV2 with TRBJ1-1, with 9 bases that match TRBD1. The length of the CDR3 is 14 residues. Trimming removed 1 base from V and 7 bases from J; junction bases left unmatched: 4. Germline V gene lookup returns CDR1 SNHLY and CDR2 FYNNEI. CDR3 residues: CASSEGTGASEAFF. CDR3 in DNA: TGTGCCAGCAGTGAAGGGACAGGGGCAAGTGAAGCTTTCTTT.

This clone was found once. The gene calls are TRBV11-1 and TRBJ2-4; D is unclear. The length of the CDR3 is 14 residues. V was trimmed by 5 bases and J by 0 bases, leaving 8 bases between them. Germline CDR1 and CDR2: SGHAT and FQDESV (reference sequence). CDR3 nucleotides: TGTGCCAGCAGCCAAGATCTAGCCAAAAACATTCAGTACTTC. Its translation is CASSQDLAKNIQYF.

The chain's CDR3 is CASSPLAISYNEQFF. The CDR3 nucleotides read TGTGCCAGCAGCCCTCTAGCGATCTCCTACAATGAGCAGTTCTTC. The rearrangement links TRBV9 to TRBJ2-1; D is perhaps TRBD2 (6 bases). CDR1 is SGDLS, CDR2 YYNGEE, per germline. This CDR3 is built from 15 residues. V lost 4 bases to trimming and J lost 0 bases, with 11 bases between them.

V gene TRBV7-3 combines with J gene TRBJ2-2; 7 nucleotides line up with TRBD2. V lost 4 bases to trimming and J lost 3 bases; unmatched junction nucleotides: 11. The CDR3 spans 17 residues. Germline CDR1 SGHTA, CDR2 FQGTGA. In nucleotides, the CDR3 is TGTGCCAGCAGCTCGCGGCCGGGCGGGAGTGACACCGGGGAGCTGTTTTTT. Translation gives CASSSRPGGSDTGELFF.

The rearrangement uses TRBV7-6 and TRBJ2-5, with TRBD2 matching over 9 bases. Germline V gene lookup returns CDR1 SGHVS and CDR2 FNYEAQ. CDR3 length: 15 amino acids. Trimming took 5 bases from V and 2 from J; bases not matched to a gene: 6. The CDR3: CASSPGLALQETQYF. The CDR3 bases are TGTGCCAGCAGCCCCGGACTAGCGCTTCAAGAGACCCAGTACTTC.

This chain connects TRBV9 to TRBJ1-2; 7 nucleotides match TRBD1. Germline V lookup: CDR1 SGDLS, CDR2 YYNGEE. V lost 3 bases to trimming and J lost 2 bases; unmatched junction nucleotides: 4. The CDR3 totals 14 residues. The chain's CDR3 is CASSAGQVNYGYTF. In DNA form, the CDR3 reads TGTGCCAGCAGCGCAGGACAGGTCAACTATGGCTACACCTTC. Together with reference TRBV9 and TRBJ1-2, the CDR3 gives the full variable domain: DSGVTQTPKHLITATGQRVTLRCSPRSGDLSVYWYQQSLDQGLQFLIQYYNGEERAKGNILERFSAQQFPDLHSELNLSSLELGDSALYFCASSAGQVNYGYTFGSGTRLTVV.

The V call is TRBV11-2, the J call TRBJ2-5, with TRBD2 as a possible D gene (6 bases). Germline-derived CDR1 and CDR2 are SGHAT and FQNNGV. The CDR3 is made up of 15 amino acids. V was cut by 5 bases and J by 4 bases, with 17 bases left in between. This CDR3 reads CASSQRIYSGETQYF. The CDR3 DNA sequence: TGTGCCAGCAGCCAAAGGATTTATAGCGGAGAGACCCAGTACTTC.

This clone was seen only once. This chain uses TRBV5-6 with TRBJ1-4; TRBD1 might be the D (5 bases). Germline lookup yields CDR1 SGHDT and CDR2 YYEEEE. The CDR3 consists of 16 residues. V was clipped by 4 bases and J by 7 bases, with 20 bases between them. The CDR3 nucleotides read TGTGCCAGCAGCCTAGGTAGACCGGGACGGTCTGAAAAACTGTTTTTT. It yields the protein CASSLGRPGRSEKLFF.

There are a few counts of this clone. The chain has TRBV19 and TRBJ2-7; 8 positions match TRBD2. Trimming took 7 bases from V and 3 from J; bases not matched to a gene: 5. This CDR3 comprises 13 residues. Germline CDR1 reads LNHDA; CDR2 reads SQIVND (reference sequence). The chain's CDR3 is CASNSLAGYEQYF. CDR3 nucleotide sequence: TGTGCCAGTAACTCCCTAGCGGGCTACGAGCAGTACTTC. Based on the CDR3 plus reference TRBV19 and TRBJ2-7, the full variable domain is DGGITQSPKYLFRKEGQNVTLSCEQNLNHDAMYWYRQDPGQGLRLIYYSQIVNDFQKGDIAEGYSVSREKKESFPLTVTSAQKNPTAFYLCASNSLAGYEQYFGPGTRLTVT.

This clone was counted between two and nine times. This chain links TRBV7-3 with TRBJ1-1; 11 nucleotides line up with TRBD1. Trimming removed 4 bases from V and 4 bases from J; junction bases left unmatched: 8. This CDR3 region has 16 residues. Per the germline V gene, CDR1 is SGHTA and CDR2 is FQGTGA. As DNA, the CDR3 is TGTGCCAGCAGCTCGCGGACAGGGGGCGCCCCCACTGAAGCTTTCTTT. This codes for CASSSRTGGAPTEAFF.

The V gene is TRBV10-3, the J gene TRBJ2-3; TRBD2 aligns across 9 bases. The CDR3 is 14 amino acids. J was trimmed by 6 bases and V by 8 bases; bases with no gene match: 9. From germline, CDR1 is ENHRY and CDR2 SYGVKD. Here the CDR3 reads CAISPSGKEDTQYF. For the CDR3, the DNA is TGTGCCATCTCACCTAGCGGGAAGGAGGATACGCAGTATTTT.

This clone was detected only a few times. The chain joins TRBV2 to TRBJ2-1; perhaps TRBD2 as D (6 bases). Germline values: CDR1 SNHLY, CDR2 FYNNEI. The CDR3 sequence is 16 residues long. V lost 6 bases to trimming and J lost 1 base, with 16 bases between them. The chain's CDR3 is CASRGRLVISYNEQFF. CDR3 nucleotides: TGTGCCAGCAGGGGACGACTAGTTATTTCCTACAATGAGCAGTTCTTC.

V usage is TRBV18 and J usage is TRBJ1-2; 7 bases match TRBD1. V lost 3 bases and J lost 8; bases outside the gene matches: 3. In germline, CDR1 is KGHSH, CDR2 LQKENI. CDR3 length equals 12 residues. The DNA for the CDR3 is TGTGCCAGCTCACCGGAACAGGGGGGCTACACCTTC. Protein: CASSPEQGGYTF.

The V gene is TRBV5-1, the J gene TRBJ2-1; the D is unclear. V was shortened by 4 bases and J by 9 bases, with 11 bases between the two germline ends. The CDR3 consists of 12 residues. Germline CDR1 SGHRS, CDR2 YFSETQ. The CDR3 DNA is TGCGCCAGCAGCCTCTTGAGCACTGAGCAGTTCTTC. It codes for CASSLLSTEQFF.

The chain recombines TRBV11-1 with TRBJ2-5; a possible D gene is TRBD2 (5 bases). Germline-derived CDR1 and CDR2 are SGHAT and FQDESV (reference sequence). The length of the CDR3 is 14 residues. V was cut by 2 bases and J by 7 bases, with 14 bases left in between. CDR3 DNA: TGTGCCAGCAGCTTATTACCGGAGGCCATGACCCAGTACTTC. It yields the protein CASSLLPEAMTQYF.

The chain recombines TRBV19 with TRBJ1-2, with 7 bases matching TRBD1. Germline CDR1 is LNHDA and CDR2 is SQIVND (reference sequence). Trimming removed 6 bases from V and 7 bases from J; junction bases left unmatched: 14. This CDR3 has 15 amino acids. The CDR3 region is CASSSNLNRGFGYTF. For the CDR3, the DNA is TGTGCCAGTAGCTCGAACCTCAACAGGGGTTTTGGCTACACCTTC.